This TCR beta chain was sequenced in a study of blood T cell repertoires in COVID-19. The assay was immunoSEQ multiplex PCR, and TCRdb's table has in-frame clones only and misses some. Here the sample spans about 150,000 clones, 75% to 85% being singletons. J was trimmed by 2 bases and V by 4 bases; bases with no gene match: 9. The CDR3 is 17 residues long. Germline V gene data show CDR1 as LGHDT and CDR2 as YNNKEL (reference sequence). Material for sequencing was peripheral blood. This receptor was obtained from a woman in her 50s in a cohort sampled during active or convalescent COVID-19. The genes are TRBV3-1 (or the pseudogene TRBV3-2) and TRBJ1-2; 11 positions agree with TRBD1. The CDR3 DNA follows: TGTGCCAGCAGCCCTCGGGACAGGGGGATCAGAAACTATGGCTACACCTTC. Protein sequence: CASSPRDRGIRNYGYTF.